A selection of T cell receptor beta chains follows, all from one sample in a study of blood T cells in healthy people across ages. TCRdb ran MiXCR on the 5' RACE reads and lists one entry per CDR3 protein. The data contain 550,000 to 750,000 distinct CDR3 sequences, roughly 21% of them singletons. Sample: blood. Receptors originate from a man in his 70s in good health. Each CDR3 is given with its conserved first and last residue. D genes are given only for firm matches. Size tells how often a clone was seen (once, few, many) or the class of an expanded clone, and some rows leave it out.

abundance: few; d_gene: TRBD1; j_gene: TRBJ1-4; v_gene: TRBV2; CDR3nt: TGTGCCAGCAGGGGACAGGGGGCCTCCAGTGAAAAACTGTTTTTT; CDR3aa: CASRGQGASSEKLFF
abundance: few; d_gene: TRBD1; j_gene: TRBJ2-5; v_gene: TRBV7-9; CDR3nt: TGTGCCAGCAGTCAACAGGGGGCAGCGGAGACCCAGTACTTC; CDR3aa: CASSQQGAAETQYF
abundance: -; d_gene: TRBD1; j_gene: TRBJ1-1; v_gene: TRBV5-1; CDR3nt: TGCGCCAGCAGCTTGGCACAGGGGATTTTTGAAGCTTTCTTT; CDR3aa: CASSLAQGIFEAFF
abundance: once; d_gene: TRBD2; j_gene: TRBJ2-3; v_gene: TRBV12-3/TRBV12-4; CDR3nt: TGTGCCAGCAGCCCCGGGACTAGCGGGAAATCAGATGCGCAGTATTTT; CDR3aa: CASSPGTSGKSDAQYF
abundance: few; d_gene: -; j_gene: TRBJ2-6; v_gene: TRBV6-6; CDR3nt: TGTGCCAGCACCGAATTGGGGCCCGGGGCCAACGTCCTGACTTTC; CDR3aa: CASTELGPGANVLTF
abundance: few; d_gene: TRBD2; j_gene: TRBJ2-4; v_gene: TRBV4-1; CDR3nt: TGCGCCAGCAGCCAAGACCCGGCTAGCGGGGCCAAAAACATTCAGTACTTC; CDR3aa: CASSQDPASGAKNIQYF
abundance: -; d_gene: TRBD2; j_gene: TRBJ2-1; v_gene: TRBV20-1; CDR3nt: TGCAGTGCTCCACTAGCGGGAAGGGTCAATGAGCAGTTCTTC; CDR3aa: CSAPLAGRVNEQFF
abundance: few; d_gene: TRBD1; j_gene: TRBJ1-2; v_gene: TRBV20-1; CDR3nt: TGCAGTGCTAGAGACCCGGGACAGGGGAAGAGCTACACCTTC; CDR3aa: CSARDPGQGKSYTF
abundance: -; d_gene: TRBD1; j_gene: TRBJ1-5; v_gene: TRBV20-1; CDR3nt: TGCAGTGCTAGAGAGGGGACAGACACCAATCAGCCCCAGCATTTT; CDR3aa: CSAREGTDTNQPQHF
abundance: -; d_gene: -; j_gene: TRBJ2-4; v_gene: TRBV20-1; CDR3nt: TGCAGTGCGCCGACGTCCCGTGGGAACATTCAGTACTTC; CDR3aa: CSAPTSRGNIQYF
abundance: few; d_gene: -; j_gene: TRBJ2-1; v_gene: TRBV12-3/TRBV12-4; CDR3nt: TGTGCCAGCAGCCTCGGATGGAGGATGGACAATGAGCAGTTCTTC; CDR3aa: CASSLGWRMDNEQFF
abundance: -; d_gene: -; j_gene: TRBJ1-4; v_gene: TRBV20-1; CDR3nt: TGCAGTGCTTTGGGCAACCGGGATGAAAAACTGTTTTTT; CDR3aa: CSALGNRDEKLFF
abundance: -; d_gene: -; j_gene: TRBJ1-5; v_gene: TRBV6-5; CDR3nt: TGTGCCAGCAGTTACTCGAGGGGTGGCAATCAGCCCCAGCATTTT; CDR3aa: CASSYSRGGNQPQHF
abundance: -; d_gene: -; j_gene: TRBJ2-3; v_gene: TRBV7-9; CDR3nt: TGTGCCAGCAGCTTAGCCGCAGGGGAATTCACAGATACGCAGTATTTT; CDR3aa: CASSLAAGEFTDTQYF
abundance: many; d_gene: -; j_gene: TRBJ1-2; v_gene: TRBV4-1; CDR3nt: TGCGCCAGCAGCCAAGAGACAGGCGGCTACACCTTC; CDR3aa: CASSQETGGYTF
abundance: -; d_gene: -; j_gene: TRBJ1-1; v_gene: TRBV28; CDR3nt: TGTGCCAGCAGTTTCCCAGGCAATTACAGGGCGGGCACTGAAGCTTTCTTT; CDR3aa: CASSFPGNYRAGTEAFF
abundance: -; d_gene: -; j_gene: TRBJ2-7; v_gene: TRBV20-1; CDR3nt: TGCAGTGCTCCTCGTTCTGGCGGGATAACCTCCTACGAGCAGTACTTC; CDR3aa: CSAPRSGGITSYEQYF
abundance: -; d_gene: TRBD2; j_gene: TRBJ2-3; v_gene: TRBV5-6; CDR3nt: TGTGCCAGCAGCCCCGGACTAGCGACTAGCACAGATACGCAGTATTTT; CDR3aa: CASSPGLATSTDTQYF
abundance: few; d_gene: -; j_gene: TRBJ2-5; v_gene: TRBV3-1; CDR3nt: TGTGCCAGCAGCCAAGAAGGCAGGTTCCAAGAGACCCAGTACTTC; CDR3aa: CASSQEGRFQETQYF
abundance: -; d_gene: TRBD1; j_gene: TRBJ2-1; v_gene: TRBV18; CDR3nt: TGTGCCAGCTCTCTAGGACAGGCTCCAAACAATGAGCAGTTCTTC; CDR3aa: CASSLGQAPNNEQFF
abundance: once; d_gene: -; j_gene: TRBJ2-2; v_gene: TRBV2; CDR3nt: TGTGCCAGCATGGCTTCGAACGGGGTCGGGGAGCTGTTTTTT; CDR3aa: CASMASNGVGELFF
abundance: few; d_gene: TRBD2; j_gene: TRBJ2-1; v_gene: TRBV20-1; CDR3nt: TGCAGTGCTAGAGCCCCTACTAGCGGGAGTACGAATGAGCAGTTCTTC; CDR3aa: CSARAPTSGSTNEQFF
abundance: few; d_gene: TRBD2; j_gene: TRBJ2-3; v_gene: TRBV7-9; CDR3nt: TGTGCCAGCAGCTTAGGCGGGAGCCCCACAGATACGCAGTATTTT; CDR3aa: CASSLGGSPTDTQYF
abundance: once; d_gene: -; j_gene: TRBJ2-4; v_gene: TRBV5-1; CDR3nt: TGCGCCAGCAGCCGCGACGAGAACATTCAGTACTTC; CDR3aa: CASSRDENIQYF